The clone carrying this TCR beta chain was seen ten or more times. Antigen unknown. This sample is drawn from a study of tumor-infiltrating lymphocytes in primary liver carcinoma. Background on the study: Regardless of tissue type, samples showed similar yields of roughly 3.5 to 7.13 million productive TCRbeta reads.

The researchers produced TCR beta cDNA from roughly 500 ng total RNA with a constant-region primer. Three-round nested multiplex PCR performed with slightly modified ARM-PCR produced the TCR beta libraries. Two initial PCR rounds of about 11 cycles each paired TRBV1-TRBV30 forward primers with a C-beta reverse primer. TCRdb used MiXCR to reprocess the multiplex PCR reads, holding one entry per CDR3 protein. The sample has 310,000 or so distinct CDR3 sequences, almost 60% seen once; the top ten hold over 15%. Blood RNA came from unsorted whole blood; germline DNA was also extracted. Peripheral blood, four milliliters, was collected prior to surgery. Findings and limits, study-wide: Tumors reached a significantly greater top-250-clone fraction than blood did (p = 0.039).

The CDR3 consists of 14 residues. CDR1 and CDR2 (germline): SGHAT, FQNNGV. V shed 6 bases and J shed 4 bases, with 13 bases lying between them. The specimen sequenced was peripheral blood. This chain uses TRBV11-2 with TRBJ2-1, with a possible D match to TRBD2 (6 bases). The receptor's source is a woman aged 30 to 39 with primary liver carcinoma and hepatitis B virus infection. CDR3 region: CASRGASAYNEQFF. CDR3 in DNA: TGTGCCAGCAGAGGGGCTAGCGCTTACAATGAGCAGTTCTTC.